The clone carrying this T cell receptor beta chain appeared once. These data come from a study of blood T cell repertoires in COVID-19. As for the study in general: Whether acute or convalescent, the COVID-19 samples came from the United States, Italy and Spain. PBMCs, B-cell-depleted T cells, or T cells provided the cDNA or gDNA that made up the material.

Original processing notes: Reference gene primer amplification yielded estimated nucleated cell counts. Assay: immunoSEQ multiplex PCR; the TCRdb copy retains only in-frame clones and omits some. That table gives V, J and clone size, and the DNA gave D and trimming. The sample comprises under 65,000 clones, around 90% of which are singletons, and about 3% rests with the top ten. In germline, CDR1 is SNHLY, CDR2 FYNNEI. V lost 3 bases and J 7 bases, leaving 13 bases between the germline ends. CDR3 size: 13 residues. The rearrangement uses TRBV2 and TRBJ2-7; a weak D match, TRBD1 (5 bases). This TCR was recovered from a middle-aged man with acute or convalescent COVID-19. Material: peripheral blood. For the CDR3, the DNA is TGTGCCAGCAGTGATGGGCAGGGAATGGAGCAGTACTTC. As protein: CASSDGQGMEQYF.